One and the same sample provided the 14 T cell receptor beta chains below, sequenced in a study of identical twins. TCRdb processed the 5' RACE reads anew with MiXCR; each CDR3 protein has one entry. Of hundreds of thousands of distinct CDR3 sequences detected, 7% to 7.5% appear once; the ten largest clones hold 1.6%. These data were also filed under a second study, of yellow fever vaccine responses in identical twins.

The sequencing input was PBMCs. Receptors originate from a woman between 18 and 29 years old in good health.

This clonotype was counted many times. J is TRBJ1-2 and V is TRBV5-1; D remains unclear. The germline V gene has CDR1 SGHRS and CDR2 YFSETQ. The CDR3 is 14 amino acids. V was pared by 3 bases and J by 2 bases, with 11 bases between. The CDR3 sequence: CASSSGSVNYGYTF. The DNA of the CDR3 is TGCGCCAGCAGCTCCGGGTCCGTAAACTATGGCTACACCTTC.

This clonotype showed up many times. The CDR3 is CASSAERGLVNEQFF. Here the CDR3 DNA reads TGTGCCAGTAGTGCCGAGCGGGGGTTAGTCAATGAGCAGTTCTTC. V is TRBV19 and J is TRBJ2-1, with 8 bases that match TRBD2. This CDR3 is built from 15 residues. V lost 5 bases, J lost 6 bases, and 9 bases stayed unmatched. Germline loops: CDR1 LNHDA, CDR2 SQIVND (reference sequence).

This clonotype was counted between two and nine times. The DNA for the CDR3 is TGTGCCAGCACCAGACAGGGGGGCGGATATGGCTACACCTTC. Translating it yields CASTRQGGGYGYTF. The gene calls are TRBV6-1 and TRBJ1-2, with 9 bases fitting TRBD1. The CDR3 sequence is 14 residues long. CDR1 is MNHNS and CDR2 is SASEGT in the germline V gene. V trimming: 7 bases; J trimming: 5 bases; junction bases outside the gene matches: 8.

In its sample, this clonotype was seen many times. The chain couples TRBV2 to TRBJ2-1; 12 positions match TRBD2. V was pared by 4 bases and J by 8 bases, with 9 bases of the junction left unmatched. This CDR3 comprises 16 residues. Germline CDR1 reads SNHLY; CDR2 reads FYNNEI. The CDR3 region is CASSVPSGGAAHEQFF. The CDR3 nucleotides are TGTGCCAGCAGTGTCCCTAGCGGGGGGGCCGCCCATGAGCAGTTCTTC.

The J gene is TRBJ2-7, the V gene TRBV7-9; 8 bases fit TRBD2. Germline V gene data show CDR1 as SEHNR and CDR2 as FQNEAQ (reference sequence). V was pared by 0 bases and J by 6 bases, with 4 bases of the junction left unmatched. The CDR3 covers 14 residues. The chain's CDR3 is CASSLAGLASEQYF. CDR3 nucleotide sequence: TGTGCCAGCAGCTTAGCAGGACTAGCCAGCGAGCAGTACTTC.

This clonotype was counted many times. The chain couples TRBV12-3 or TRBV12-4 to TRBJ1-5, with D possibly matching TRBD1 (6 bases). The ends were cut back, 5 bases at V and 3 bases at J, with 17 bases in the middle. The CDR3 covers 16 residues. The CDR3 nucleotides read TGTGCCAGCAGTCCATACCCCAGGGGTGCCAATCAGCCCCAGCATTTT. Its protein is CASSPYPRGANQPQHF.

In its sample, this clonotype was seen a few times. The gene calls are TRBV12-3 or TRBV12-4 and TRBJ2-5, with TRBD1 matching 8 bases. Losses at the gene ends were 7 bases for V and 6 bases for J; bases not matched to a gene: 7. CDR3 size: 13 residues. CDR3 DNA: TGTGCCAGCAACCGGGACAGGTTACAGACCCAGTACTTC. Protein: CASNRDRLQTQYF.

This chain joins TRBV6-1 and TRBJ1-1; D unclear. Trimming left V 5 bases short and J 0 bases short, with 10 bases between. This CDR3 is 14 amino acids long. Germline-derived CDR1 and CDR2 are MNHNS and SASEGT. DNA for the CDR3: TGTGCCAGCAGTCCGAGATCCATGAACACTGAAGCTTTCTTT. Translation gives CASSPRSMNTEAFF.

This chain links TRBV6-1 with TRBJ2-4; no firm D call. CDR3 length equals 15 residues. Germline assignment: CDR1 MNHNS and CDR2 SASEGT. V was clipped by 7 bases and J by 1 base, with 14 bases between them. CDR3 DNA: TGTGCCAGCACCTCTTCACGGACCGCCAAAAACATTCAGTACTTC. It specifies CASTSSRTAKNIQYF.

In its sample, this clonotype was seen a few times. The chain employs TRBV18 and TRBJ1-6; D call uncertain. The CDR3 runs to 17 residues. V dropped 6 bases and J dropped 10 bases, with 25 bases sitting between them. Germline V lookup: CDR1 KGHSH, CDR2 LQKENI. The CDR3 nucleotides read TGTGCCAGCTCTCCGAATCCGACCTCGAACGCGGGGTCACCCCTCCACTTT. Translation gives CASSPNPTSNAGSPLHF.

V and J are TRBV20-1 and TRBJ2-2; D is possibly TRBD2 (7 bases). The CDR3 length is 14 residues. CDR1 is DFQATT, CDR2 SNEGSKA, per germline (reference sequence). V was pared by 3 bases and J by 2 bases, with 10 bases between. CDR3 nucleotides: TGCAGTGCTAGCGGGGGGCTAAACACCGGGGAGCTGTTTTTT. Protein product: CSASGGLNTGELFF.

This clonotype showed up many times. The DNA of the CDR3 is TGTGCTAGGGAGCGACAGGGGCTGTCTGAAGCTTTCTTT. Its protein is CARERQGLSEAFF. The V call is TRBV12-5, the J call TRBJ1-1; 8 bases fit TRBD1. Trimming removed 9 bases from V and 6 bases from J; junction bases left unmatched: 9. Germline V lookup: CDR1 LGHNT, CDR2 FRNRAP. This CDR3 is 13 amino acids long.

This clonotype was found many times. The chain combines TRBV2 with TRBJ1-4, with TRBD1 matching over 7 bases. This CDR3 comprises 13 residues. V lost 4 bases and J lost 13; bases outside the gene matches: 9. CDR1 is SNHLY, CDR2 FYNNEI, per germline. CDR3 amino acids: CASSATGIYGLFF. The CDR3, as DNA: TGTGCCAGCAGTGCGACAGGGATCTACGGACTGTTTTTT.

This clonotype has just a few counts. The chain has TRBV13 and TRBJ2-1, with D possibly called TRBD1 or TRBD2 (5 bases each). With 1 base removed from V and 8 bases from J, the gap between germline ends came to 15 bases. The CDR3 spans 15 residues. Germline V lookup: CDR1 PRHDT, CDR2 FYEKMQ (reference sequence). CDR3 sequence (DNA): TGTGCCAGCAGCTTAGTTGCGCCCATGGGGGATGAGCAGTTCTTC. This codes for CASSLVAPMGDEQFF.